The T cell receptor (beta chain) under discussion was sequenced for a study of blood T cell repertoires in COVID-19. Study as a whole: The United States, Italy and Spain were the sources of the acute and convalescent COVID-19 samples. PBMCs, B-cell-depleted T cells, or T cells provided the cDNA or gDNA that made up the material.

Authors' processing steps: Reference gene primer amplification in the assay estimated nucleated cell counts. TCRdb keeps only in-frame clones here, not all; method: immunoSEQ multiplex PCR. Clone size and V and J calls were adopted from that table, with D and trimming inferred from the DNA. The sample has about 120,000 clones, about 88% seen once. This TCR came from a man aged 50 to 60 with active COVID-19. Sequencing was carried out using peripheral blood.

The CDR3 loop is CASSPWDRGFSGANVLTF. The CDR3 region has the DNA TGTGCCAGCTCACCCTGGGACAGGGGATTTTCTGGGGCCAACGTCCTGACTTTC. The V call is TRBV18, the J call TRBJ2-6; the match to TRBD1 covers 10 bases. Germline V gene sequence: CDR1 KGHSH, CDR2 LQKENI. J gave up 1 base and V 3 bases, and 6 bases lay outside the gene matches. CDR3 length: 18 residues.